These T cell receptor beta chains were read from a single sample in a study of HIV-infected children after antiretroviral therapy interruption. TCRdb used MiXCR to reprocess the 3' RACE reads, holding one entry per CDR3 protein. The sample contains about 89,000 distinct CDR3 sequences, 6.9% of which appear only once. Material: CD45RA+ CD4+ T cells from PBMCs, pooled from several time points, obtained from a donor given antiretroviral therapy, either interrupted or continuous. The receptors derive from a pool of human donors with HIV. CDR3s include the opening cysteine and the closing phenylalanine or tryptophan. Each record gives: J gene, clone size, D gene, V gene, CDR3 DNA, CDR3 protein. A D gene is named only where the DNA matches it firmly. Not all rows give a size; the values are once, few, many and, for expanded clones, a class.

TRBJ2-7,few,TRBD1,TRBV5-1,TGCGCCAGCAGCTTGGCCCCAGTAACAGGGGGATTTTACGAGCAGTACTTC,CASSLAPVTGGFYEQYF
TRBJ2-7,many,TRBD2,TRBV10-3,TGTGCCACCCGACCGGGACTAGCGGGACCAGAGCAGTACTTC,CATRPGLAGPEQYF
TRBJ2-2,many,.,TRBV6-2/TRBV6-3,TGTGCCAGCAGCTACAGATCCGGGGAGCTGTTTTTT,CASSYRSGELFF
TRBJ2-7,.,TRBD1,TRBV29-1,TGCAGCGTTGGGTTCAGGGGGAGCTCCTACGAGCAGTACTTC,CSVGFRGSSYEQYF
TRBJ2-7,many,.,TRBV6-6,TGTGCCAGCAGTTACCCGACTACAGGGCTCCGGTTCATCTACGAGCAGTACTTC,CASSYPTTGLRFIYEQYF
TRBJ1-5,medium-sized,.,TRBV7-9,TGTGCCAGCAGCTCCAGGAATCAGCCCCAGCATTTT,CASSSRNQPQHF
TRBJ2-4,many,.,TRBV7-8,TGTGCCAGCAGCCCACGGGAACTAGCCAAAAACATTCAGTACTTC,CASSPRELAKNIQYF
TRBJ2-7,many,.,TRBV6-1,TGTGCCAGCAGTGTAAGTCAGTACGAGCAGTACTTC,CASSVSQYEQYF
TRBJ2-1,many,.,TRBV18,TGTGCCAGCTCACCAACGGGAACAAGGAATGAGCAGTTCTTC,CASSPTGTRNEQFF
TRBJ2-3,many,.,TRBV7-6,TGTGCCAGCAGAAAACGGCCCACAGATACGCAGTATTTT,CASRKRPTDTQYF
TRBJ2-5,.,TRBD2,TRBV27,TGTGCCAGCAGTTGGACTAGCGGGGGAGAGACCCAGTACTTC,CASSWTSGGETQYF
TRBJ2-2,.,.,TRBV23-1,TGCGCCAGCAGTCATCTCTTTTACCGGGAAGCTCCCGGGGAGCTGTTTTTT,CASSHLFYREAPGELFF
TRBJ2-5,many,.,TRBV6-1,TGTGCCAGCAGTGAGACGGTGGGAGAGACCCAGTACTTC,CASSETVGETQYF
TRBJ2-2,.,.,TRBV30,TGTGCCTGGAGTTCAGCCCGGGTCTTGGGCCTGGGGAGCACCGGGGAGCTGTTTTTT,CAWSSARVLGLGSTGELFF
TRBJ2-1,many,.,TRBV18,TGTGCCAGCTCACCCCTCTACGAGGAGCAGTTCTTC,CASSPLYEEQFF
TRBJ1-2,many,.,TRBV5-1,TGCGCCAGCAGCTTGGCCGGACACGGCGATGGCTACACCTTC,CASSLAGHGDGYTF
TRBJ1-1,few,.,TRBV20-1,TGCAGTGCTAGAGATTCCTGGGGGCTAACTGAAGCTTTCTTT,CSARDSWGLTEAFF
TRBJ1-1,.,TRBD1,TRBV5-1,TGCGCCAGCAGCTTGGAAGGGACAGGGCGGGAAGCTTTCTTT,CASSLEGTGREAFF
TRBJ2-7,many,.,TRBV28,TGTGCCAGCAGAGAGACAGACCCAACCTACGAGCAGTACTTC,CASRETDPTYEQYF
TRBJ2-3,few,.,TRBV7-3,TGTGCCAGCAGCCGAGCCGGGGGCACAGATACGCAGTATTTT,CASSRAGGTDTQYF
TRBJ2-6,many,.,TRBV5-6,TGTGCCAGCAGCCCCGGGGCGCGGGGGGCCAACGTCCTGACTTTC,CASSPGARGANVLTF
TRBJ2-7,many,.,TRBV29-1,TGCAGCGTTGAAGAAGGCGGCAGCGTCTACGAGCAGTACTTC,CSVEEGGSVYEQYF
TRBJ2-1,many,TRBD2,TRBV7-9,TGTGCCAGCAGTTTACTAGCGGCAAACAATGAGCAGTTCTTC,CASSLLAANNEQFF
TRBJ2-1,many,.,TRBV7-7,TGTGCCAGCAGCAAAGGGGGTGGGCTGGAGCAGTTCTTC,CASSKGGGLEQFF
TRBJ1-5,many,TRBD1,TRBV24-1,TGTGCCACCAGTGACCTTTTGACAGGGCCCACCAGTCAGCCCCAGCATTTT,CATSDLLTGPTSQPQHF
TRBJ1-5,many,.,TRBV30,TGTGCCTGGAGCGAAGACAGCCGCAATCAGCCCCAGCATTTT,CAWSEDSRNQPQHF
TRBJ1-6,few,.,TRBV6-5,TGTGCCAGCACGACACTAAATAATTCACCCCTCCACTTT,CASTTLNNSPLHF
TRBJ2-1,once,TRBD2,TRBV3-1,TGTGCCAACAGCCCGCATCCTAGCGGGGGGGCCAATGAGCAGTTCTTC,CANSPHPSGGANEQFF
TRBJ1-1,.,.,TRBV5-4,TGTGCCAGCAGCTTGTCGGTCAGGGATCAAATGAACACTGAAGCTTTCTTT,CASSLSVRDQMNTEAFF
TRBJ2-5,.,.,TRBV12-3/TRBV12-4,TGTGCCAGCAGTTTAACCCGCCAAGAGACCCAGTACTTC,CASSLTRQETQYF
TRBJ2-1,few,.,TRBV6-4,TGTGCCAGCAGTGACTCAAAACGGAAAAATGAGCAGTTCTTC,CASSDSKRKNEQFF
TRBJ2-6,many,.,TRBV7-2,TGTGCCAGCAGCTCCGCCTGGCAGGGAGAGTCTGGGGCCAACGTCCTGACTTTC,CASSSAWQGESGANVLTF
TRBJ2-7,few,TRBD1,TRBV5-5,TGTGCCAGCCGCAAGCCGGGACAGGGCTCCTACGAGCAGTACTTC,CASRKPGQGSYEQYF
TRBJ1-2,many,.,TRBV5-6,TGTGCCAGCAGCTTGAAAGGGGCAGGGGGCTACACCTTC,CASSLKGAGGYTF
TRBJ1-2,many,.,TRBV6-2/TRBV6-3,TGTGCCAGCAGCCACACATGGGATGGCTACACCTTC,CASSHTWDGYTF
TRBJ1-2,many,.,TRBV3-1,TGTGCCAGCAGCCAAGACGGCGGGAACTATGGCTACACCTTC,CASSQDGGNYGYTF